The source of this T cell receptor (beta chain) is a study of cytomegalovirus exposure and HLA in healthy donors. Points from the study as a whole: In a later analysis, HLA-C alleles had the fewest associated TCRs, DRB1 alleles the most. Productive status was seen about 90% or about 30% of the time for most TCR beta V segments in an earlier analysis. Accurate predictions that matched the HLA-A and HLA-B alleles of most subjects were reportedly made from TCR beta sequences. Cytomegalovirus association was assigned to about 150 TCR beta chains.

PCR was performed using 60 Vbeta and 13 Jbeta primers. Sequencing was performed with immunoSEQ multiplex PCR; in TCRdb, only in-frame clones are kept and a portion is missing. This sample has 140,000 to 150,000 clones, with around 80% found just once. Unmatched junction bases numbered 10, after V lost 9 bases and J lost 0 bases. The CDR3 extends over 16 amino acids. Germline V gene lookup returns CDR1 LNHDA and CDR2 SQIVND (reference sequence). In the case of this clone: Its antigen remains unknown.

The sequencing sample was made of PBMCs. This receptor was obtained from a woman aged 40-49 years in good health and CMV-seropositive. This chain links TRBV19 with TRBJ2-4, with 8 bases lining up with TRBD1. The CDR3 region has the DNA TGTGCCAGCTCGACAGGGGCGAATTTAGCCAAAAACATTCAGTACTTC. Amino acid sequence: CASSTGANLAKNIQYF.